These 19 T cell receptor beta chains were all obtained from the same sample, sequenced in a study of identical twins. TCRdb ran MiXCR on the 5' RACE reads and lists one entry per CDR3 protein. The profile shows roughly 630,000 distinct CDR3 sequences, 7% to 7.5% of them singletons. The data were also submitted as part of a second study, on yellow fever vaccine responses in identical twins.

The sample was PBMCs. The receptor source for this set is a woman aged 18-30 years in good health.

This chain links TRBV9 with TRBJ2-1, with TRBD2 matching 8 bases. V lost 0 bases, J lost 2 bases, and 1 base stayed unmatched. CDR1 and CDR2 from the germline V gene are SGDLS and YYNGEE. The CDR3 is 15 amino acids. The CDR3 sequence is CASSVVRGAYNEQFF. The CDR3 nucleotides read TGTGCCAGCAGCGTAGTGCGGGGGGCCTACAATGAGCAGTTCTTC.

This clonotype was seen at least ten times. The CDR3 DNA reads as TGCAGTGCTAGGGTGATCAATGAGCAGTTCTTC. Translating gives CSARVINEQFF. V is TRBV20-1 and J is TRBJ2-1; D unclear. The CDR3 loop spans 11 amino acids. Trimming stripped 3 bases from V and 6 bases from J, with 6 bases between. Germline V gives CDR1 DFQATT, CDR2 SNEGSKA (reference sequence).

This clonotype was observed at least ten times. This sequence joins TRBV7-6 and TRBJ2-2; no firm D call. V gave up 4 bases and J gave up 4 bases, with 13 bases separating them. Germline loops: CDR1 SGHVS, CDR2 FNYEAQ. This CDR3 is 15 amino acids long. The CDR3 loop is CASSYLSGFTGELFF. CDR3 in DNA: TGTGCCAGCAGCTACTTGTCGGGCTTCACCGGGGAGCTGTTTTTT.

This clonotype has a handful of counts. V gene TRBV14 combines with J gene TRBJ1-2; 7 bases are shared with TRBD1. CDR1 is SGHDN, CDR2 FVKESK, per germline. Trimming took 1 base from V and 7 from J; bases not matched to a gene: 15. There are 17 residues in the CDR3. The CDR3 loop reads CASSQGGTENFYAGYTF. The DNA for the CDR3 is TGTGCCAGCAGCCAAGGGGGGACAGAAAATTTCTACGCTGGCTACACCTTC. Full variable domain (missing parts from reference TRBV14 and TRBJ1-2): EAGVTQFPSHSVIEKGQTVTLRCDPISGHDNLYWYRRVMGKEIKFLLHFVKESKQDESGMPNNRFLAERTGGTYSTLKVQPAELEDSGVYFCASSQGGTENFYAGYTFGSGTRLTVV.

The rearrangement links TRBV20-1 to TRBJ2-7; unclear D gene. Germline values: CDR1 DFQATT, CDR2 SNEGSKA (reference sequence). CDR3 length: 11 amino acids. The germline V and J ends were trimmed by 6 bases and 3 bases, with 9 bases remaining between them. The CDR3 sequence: CSAHNIYEQYV. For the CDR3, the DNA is TGCAGTGCCCACAACATCTACGAGCAGTACGTC.

The CDR3 DNA follows: TGTGCCAGCAGTTCCCGGGGACAGGCTAAGACAGATACGCAGTATTTT. It yields the protein CASSSRGQAKTDTQYF. This chain links TRBV28 with TRBJ2-3; 8 bases align to TRBD1. V gave up 4 bases and J gave up 3 bases; unmatched junction bases: 9. The CDR3 runs 16 residues. Looked up from germline, CDR1 is MDHEN and CDR2 is SYDVKM.

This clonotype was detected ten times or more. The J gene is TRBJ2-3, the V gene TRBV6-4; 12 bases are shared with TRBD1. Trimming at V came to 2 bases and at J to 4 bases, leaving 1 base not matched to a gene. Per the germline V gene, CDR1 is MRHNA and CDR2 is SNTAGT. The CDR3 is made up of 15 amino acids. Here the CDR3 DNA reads TGTGCCAGCAGTGACGGGACAGGGGGCCCAGATACGCAGTATTTT. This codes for CASSDGTGGPDTQYF.

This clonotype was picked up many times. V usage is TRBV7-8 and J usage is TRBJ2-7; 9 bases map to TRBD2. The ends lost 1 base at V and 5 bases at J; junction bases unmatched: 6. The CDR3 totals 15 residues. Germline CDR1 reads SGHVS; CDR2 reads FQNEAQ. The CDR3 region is CASSLEVAGANEQYF. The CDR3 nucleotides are TGTGCCAGCAGCTTAGAGGTAGCGGGAGCAAACGAGCAGTACTTC.

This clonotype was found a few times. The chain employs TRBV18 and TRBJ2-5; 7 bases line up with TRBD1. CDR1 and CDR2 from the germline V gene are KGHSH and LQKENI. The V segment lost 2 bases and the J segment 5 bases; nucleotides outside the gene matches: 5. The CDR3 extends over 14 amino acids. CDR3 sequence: CASSPGSRGETQYF. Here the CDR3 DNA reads TGTGCCAGCTCACCAGGGTCCAGGGGGGAGACCCAGTACTTC.

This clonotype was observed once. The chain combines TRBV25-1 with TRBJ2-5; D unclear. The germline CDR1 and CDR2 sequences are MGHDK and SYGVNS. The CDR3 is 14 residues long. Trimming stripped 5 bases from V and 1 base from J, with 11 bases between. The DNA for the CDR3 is TGTGCCAGCAGTTCTCTTAGGAGCCAAGAGACCCAGTACTTC. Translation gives CASSSLRSQETQYF.

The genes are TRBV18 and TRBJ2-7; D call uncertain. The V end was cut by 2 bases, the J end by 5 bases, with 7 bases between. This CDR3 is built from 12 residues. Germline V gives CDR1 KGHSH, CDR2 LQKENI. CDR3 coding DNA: TGTGCCAGCTCACCAGACGGCAACGAGCAGTACTTC. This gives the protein CASSPDGNEQYF. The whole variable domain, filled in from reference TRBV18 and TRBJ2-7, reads NAGVMQNPRHLVRRRGQEARLRCSPMKGHSHVYWYRQLPEEGLKFMVYLQKENIIDESGMPKERFSAEFPKEGPSILRIQQVVRGDSAAYFCASSPDGNEQYFGPGTRLTVT.

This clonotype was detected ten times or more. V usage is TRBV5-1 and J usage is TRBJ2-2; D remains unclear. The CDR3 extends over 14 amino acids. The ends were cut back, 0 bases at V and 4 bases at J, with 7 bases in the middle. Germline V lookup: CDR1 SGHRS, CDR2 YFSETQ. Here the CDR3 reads CASSLVESTGELFF. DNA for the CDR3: TGCGCCAGCAGCTTGGTGGAGAGCACCGGGGAGCTGTTTTTT.

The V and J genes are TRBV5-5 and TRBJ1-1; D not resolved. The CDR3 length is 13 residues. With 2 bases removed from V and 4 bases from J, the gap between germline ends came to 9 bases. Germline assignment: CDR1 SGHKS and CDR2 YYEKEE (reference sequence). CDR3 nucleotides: TGTGCCAGCAGCTTCTCGGTTAGCACTGAAGCTTTCTTT. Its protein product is CASSFSVSTEAFF. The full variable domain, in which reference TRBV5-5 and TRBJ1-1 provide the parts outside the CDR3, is DAGVTQSPTHLIKTRGQQVTLRCSPISGHKSVSWYQQVLGQGPQFIFQYYEKEERGRGNFPDRFSARQFPNYSSELNVNALLLGDSALYLCASSFSVSTEAFFGQGTRLTVV.

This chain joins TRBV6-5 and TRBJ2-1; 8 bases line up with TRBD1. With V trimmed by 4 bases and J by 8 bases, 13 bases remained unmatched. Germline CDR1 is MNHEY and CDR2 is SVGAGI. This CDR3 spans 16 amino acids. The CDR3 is CASSFAGQGINHEQFF. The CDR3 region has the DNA TGTGCCAGCAGTTTCGCTGGACAGGGAATAAACCATGAGCAGTTCTTC.

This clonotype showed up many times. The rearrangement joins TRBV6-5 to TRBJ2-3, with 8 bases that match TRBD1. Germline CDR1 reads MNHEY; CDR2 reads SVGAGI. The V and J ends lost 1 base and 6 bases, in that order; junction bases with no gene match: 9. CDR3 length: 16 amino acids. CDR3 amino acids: CASSYFGTGGGDTQYF. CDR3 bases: TGTGCCAGCAGTTACTTCGGGACAGGTGGAGGGGATACGCAGTATTTT.

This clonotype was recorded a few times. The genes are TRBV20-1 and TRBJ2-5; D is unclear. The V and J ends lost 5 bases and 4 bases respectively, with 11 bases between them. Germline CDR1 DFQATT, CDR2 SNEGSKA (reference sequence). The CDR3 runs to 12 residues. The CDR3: CSAVNYPETQYF. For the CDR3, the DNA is TGCAGTGCTGTAAACTACCCAGAGACCCAGTACTTC.

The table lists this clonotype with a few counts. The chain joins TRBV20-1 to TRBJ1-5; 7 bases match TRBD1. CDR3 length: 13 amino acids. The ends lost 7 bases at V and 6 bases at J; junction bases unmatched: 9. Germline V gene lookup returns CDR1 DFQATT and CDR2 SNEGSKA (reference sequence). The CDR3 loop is CSVQGQSGQPQHF. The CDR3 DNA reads TGCAGTGTCCAGGGACAGTCGGGTCAGCCCCAGCATTTT.

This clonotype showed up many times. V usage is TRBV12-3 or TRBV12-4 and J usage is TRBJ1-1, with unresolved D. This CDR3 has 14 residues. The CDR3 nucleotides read TGTCCTAGAACGAATCGCCCCCCGAACACTGAAGCTTTCTTT. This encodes CPRTNRPPNTEAFF.

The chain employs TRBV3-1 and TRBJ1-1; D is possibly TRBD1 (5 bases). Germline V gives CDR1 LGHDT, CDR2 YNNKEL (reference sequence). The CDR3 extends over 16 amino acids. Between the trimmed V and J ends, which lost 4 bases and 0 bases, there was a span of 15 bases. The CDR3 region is CASSPRGRTMNTEAFF. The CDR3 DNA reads TGTGCCAGCAGCCCTAGGGGCAGGACCATGAACACTGAAGCTTTCTTT.